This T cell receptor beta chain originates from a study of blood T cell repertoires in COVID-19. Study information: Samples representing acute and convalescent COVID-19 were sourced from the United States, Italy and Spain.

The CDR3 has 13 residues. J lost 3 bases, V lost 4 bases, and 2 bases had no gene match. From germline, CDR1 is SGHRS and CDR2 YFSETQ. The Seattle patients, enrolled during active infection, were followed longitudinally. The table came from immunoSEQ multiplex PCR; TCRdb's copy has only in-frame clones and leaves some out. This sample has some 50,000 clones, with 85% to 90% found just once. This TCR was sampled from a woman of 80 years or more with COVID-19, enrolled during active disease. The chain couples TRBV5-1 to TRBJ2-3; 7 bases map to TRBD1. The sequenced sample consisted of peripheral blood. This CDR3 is CASSPGQTDTQYF. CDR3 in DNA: TGCGCCAGCAGCCCGGGACAGACAGATACGCAGTATTTT.